Below, one TCR beta chain is given with its context. The antigen is not known. These data are taken from a study of Ad26.COV2.S vaccination and SARS-CoV-2 variants. Using immunoSEQ multiplex PCR, the repertoire was profiled, and TCRdb retains in-frame clones only, with some absent. The sample carries about 420,000 clones, 85% to 90% recorded once. Treatment in this sample: some 20 received Ad26.COV2.S at low or high dose, single or two shots; roughly five received placebo; per-sample allocation not given. The samples date from day 63 after the first vaccine or placebo injection. An Ad26 vector carrying the Wuhan-strain SARS-CoV-2 spike served as the vaccine. General study points: Recipients of vaccine and of placebo showed similar breadth of their non-spike TCR repertoires.

This CDR3 has 14 residues. In germline, CDR1 is LGHDT, CDR2 YNNKEL (reference sequence). After removal of 2 bases from V and 8 bases from J, the junction contained 4 bases not matched to a gene. The rearrangement joins TRBV3-1 (or the pseudogene TRBV3-2) to TRBJ2-3, with TRBD2 matching 10 bases. This receptor was identified in a person between 18 and 60 years old who received the Ad26.COV2.S COVID-19 vaccine or a placebo. This specimen was peripheral blood, taken in a trial of Ad26.COV2.S vaccine versus placebo. The CDR3 region is CASSQSGGVRTQYF. DNA of the CDR3: TGTGCCAGCAGCCAAAGCGGGGGGGTTCGTACGCAGTATTTT.